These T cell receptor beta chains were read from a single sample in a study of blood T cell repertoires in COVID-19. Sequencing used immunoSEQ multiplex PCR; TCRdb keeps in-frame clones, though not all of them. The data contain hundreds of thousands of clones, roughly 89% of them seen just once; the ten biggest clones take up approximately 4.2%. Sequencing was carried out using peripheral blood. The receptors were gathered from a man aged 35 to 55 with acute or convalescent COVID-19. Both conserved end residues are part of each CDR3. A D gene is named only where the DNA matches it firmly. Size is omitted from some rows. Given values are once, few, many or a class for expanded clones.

CDR3 DNA: TGTGCCAGTAGCCTCAGGACAGGGGGAGAGGGAGATACGCAGTATTTT; CDR3 protein: CASSLRTGGEGDTQYF; V gene: TRBV19; clone size: NA; D gene: TRBD1; J gene: TRBJ2-3
CDR3 DNA: TGTGCCAGCAGCCCAGCCCTAGCGGGGAGTTACAATGAGCAGTTCTTC; CDR3 protein: CASSPALAGSYNEQFF; V gene: TRBV5-4; clone size: NA; D gene: TRBD2; J gene: TRBJ2-1
CDR3 DNA: TGTGCCAGCAGTGATGGCAGGGGCTATAGCAATCAGCCCCAGCATTTT; CDR3 protein: CASSDGRGYSNQPQHF; V gene: TRBV2; clone size: NA; D gene: NA; J gene: TRBJ1-5
CDR3 DNA: TGTGCCAGCAGTGAAGCTCCCGCCGGTTCACCCCTCCACTTT; CDR3 protein: CASSEAPAGSPLHF; V gene: TRBV6-1; clone size: NA; D gene: NA; J gene: TRBJ1-6
CDR3 DNA: TGTGCCAGCAGCCCATTCGGCTCCGGGACAGGGGGCACTGAAGCTTTCTTT; CDR3 protein: CASSPFGSGTGGTEAFF; V gene: TRBV7-9; clone size: NA; D gene: TRBD1; J gene: TRBJ1-1
CDR3 DNA: TGTGCCAGCAGTTACGCAGGACAGGGAGGTGAAAAACTGTTTTTT; CDR3 protein: CASSYAGQGGEKLFF; V gene: TRBV27; clone size: NA; D gene: TRBD1; J gene: TRBJ1-4
CDR3 DNA: TGTGCCAGCAGTTCAGGGATCTTGATGAACACTGAAGCTTTCTTT; CDR3 protein: CASSSGILMNTEAFF; V gene: TRBV5-4; clone size: NA; D gene: NA; J gene: TRBJ1-1
CDR3 DNA: TGTGCCAGCAGCCAAGTCCCCGGACAGGGGTCTGGTGGCTACACCTTC; CDR3 protein: CASSQVPGQGSGGYTF; V gene: TRBV3-1/TRBV3-2; clone size: NA; D gene: TRBD1; J gene: TRBJ1-2
CDR3 DNA: TGTGCCAGCAGCCTAGGGGGACTTCGAACCGGGGAGCTGTTTTTT; CDR3 protein: CASSLGGLRTGELFF; V gene: TRBV11-3; clone size: once; D gene: NA; J gene: TRBJ2-2
CDR3 DNA: TGTGCCAGCAGCTTAGCGGGGTCGTACAATGAGCAGTTCTTC; CDR3 protein: CASSLAGSYNEQFF; V gene: TRBV5-4; clone size: NA; D gene: TRBD2; J gene: TRBJ2-1
CDR3 DNA: TGTGCCAGCAGACAGGGGCGCTATGGCTACACCTTC; CDR3 protein: CASRQGRYGYTF; V gene: TRBV7-9; clone size: NA; D gene: TRBD1; J gene: TRBJ1-2
CDR3 DNA: TGCGCCAGCAGCCACCGGGGGGGCCGCTACAATGAGCAGTTCTTC; CDR3 protein: CASSHRGGRYNEQFF; V gene: TRBV5-1; clone size: NA; D gene: TRBD2; J gene: TRBJ2-1
CDR3 DNA: TGTGCCAGCAGAGCGGGGGGGAACACCGGGGAGCTGTTTTTT; CDR3 protein: CASRAGGNTGELFF; V gene: TRBV28; clone size: NA; D gene: TRBD2; J gene: TRBJ2-2
CDR3 DNA: TGTGCCAGTAGTCGGGATCGTGGCTACACCTTC; CDR3 protein: CASSRDRGYTF; V gene: TRBV19; clone size: NA; D gene: NA; J gene: TRBJ1-2
CDR3 DNA: TGCGCCAGCAGTTCGAGACAGGTGAACACCGGGGAGCTGTTTTTT; CDR3 protein: CASSSRQVNTGELFF; V gene: TRBV5-1; clone size: once; D gene: NA; J gene: TRBJ2-2
CDR3 DNA: TGTGCCACCAGTTCCCAGGGACAGTTCAATCAGCCCCAGCATTTT; CDR3 protein: CATSSQGQFNQPQHF; V gene: TRBV15; clone size: NA; D gene: TRBD1; J gene: TRBJ1-5
CDR3 DNA: TGTGCCAGCAGCTCCCTAGACAGGGGAGATACGCAGTATTTT; CDR3 protein: CASSSLDRGDTQYF; V gene: TRBV7-6; clone size: NA; D gene: TRBD1; J gene: TRBJ2-3
CDR3 DNA: TGTGCCAGCAGTTACTCCCCGAGCGGGTCCGGAGATACGCAGTATTTT; CDR3 protein: CASSYSPSGSGDTQYF; V gene: TRBV6-5; clone size: NA; D gene: NA; J gene: TRBJ2-3
CDR3 DNA: TGTGCCAGCAGCGTAGGGCCGGGTGGTGGAAACACCATATATTTT; CDR3 protein: CASSVGPGGGNTIYF; V gene: TRBV9; clone size: NA; D gene: NA; J gene: TRBJ1-3
CDR3 DNA: TGTGCCTGGAGTGGAGGGCGGATTTATAATTCACCCCTCCACTTT; CDR3 protein: CAWSGGRIYNSPLHF; V gene: TRBV30; clone size: NA; D gene: NA; J gene: TRBJ1-6
CDR3 DNA: TGTGCCAGCAGCAGTTATACAGGGGGACGAAACTCACCCCTCCACTTT; CDR3 protein: CASSSYTGGRNSPLHF; V gene: TRBV5-6; clone size: NA; D gene: TRBD1; J gene: TRBJ1-6
CDR3 DNA: TGCGCCAGCAGCCCACGGGACAGGGAGATAAGCTATGGCTACACCTTC; CDR3 protein: CASSPRDREISYGYTF; V gene: TRBV5-1; clone size: NA; D gene: TRBD1; J gene: TRBJ1-2
CDR3 DNA: TGTGCCACCAGTGATCCAGCCGGGGGGACAGGGGGGAACGAGCAGTACTTC; CDR3 protein: CATSDPAGGTGGNEQYF; V gene: TRBV24-1; clone size: NA; D gene: TRBD1; J gene: TRBJ2-7
CDR3 DNA: TGCGCCAGCAGCCAACCGGGGACAGGGGGAGATACGCAGTATTTT; CDR3 protein: CASSQPGTGGDTQYF; V gene: TRBV4-1; clone size: NA; D gene: TRBD1; J gene: TRBJ2-3
CDR3 DNA: TGTGCCAGCAGCCAAAGAGGGTACGGGAACACTGAAGCTTTCTTT; CDR3 protein: CASSQRGYGNTEAFF; V gene: TRBV3-1/TRBV3-2; clone size: NA; D gene: NA; J gene: TRBJ1-1
CDR3 DNA: TGTGCCAGCAGCTTATCAACCGGGGAGCTGTTTTTT; CDR3 protein: CASSLSTGELFF; V gene: TRBV7-3; clone size: NA; D gene: NA; J gene: TRBJ2-2
CDR3 DNA: TGTGCCTGGAGTGTACAAGGGGCAGGGATCGGCTATGGCTACACCTTC; CDR3 protein: CAWSVQGAGIGYGYTF; V gene: TRBV30; clone size: once; D gene: NA; J gene: TRBJ1-2
CDR3 DNA: TGTGCCAGCAGCTCCACAGGGAGCTCCTATAATTCACCCCTCCACTTT; CDR3 protein: CASSSTGSSYNSPLHF; V gene: TRBV7-9; clone size: NA; D gene: NA; J gene: TRBJ1-6
CDR3 DNA: TGTGCCAGCAGCCGCCCTGGACTAGCAGGCACAGATACGCAGTATTTT; CDR3 protein: CASSRPGLAGTDTQYF; V gene: TRBV13; clone size: NA; D gene: TRBD2; J gene: TRBJ2-3
CDR3 DNA: TGCGCCAGCAGCTTCCTTTGGACAGGGGGGTTTGACACTGAAGCTTTCTTT; CDR3 protein: CASSFLWTGGFDTEAFF; V gene: TRBV5-1; clone size: NA; D gene: TRBD1; J gene: TRBJ1-1
CDR3 DNA: TGTGCCAGCAGTTCAGTGAACACTGAAGCTTTCTTT; CDR3 protein: CASSSVNTEAFF; V gene: TRBV6-2/TRBV6-3; clone size: once; D gene: NA; J gene: TRBJ1-1
CDR3 DNA: TGTGCCAGCAGCCACCAAGAGGTCGAGACCCAGTACTTC; CDR3 protein: CASSHQEVETQYF; V gene: TRBV3-1/TRBV3-2; clone size: once; D gene: NA; J gene: TRBJ2-5
CDR3 DNA: TGTGCCAGCAGCTTAGGGGGGACAGGGGGACCCACAGATACGCAGTATTTT; CDR3 protein: CASSLGGTGGPTDTQYF; V gene: TRBV11-2; clone size: NA; D gene: TRBD1; J gene: TRBJ2-3
CDR3 DNA: TGTGCCACCAGTGATTTCCCTAGCGGAATCACAGATACGCAGTATTTT; CDR3 protein: CATSDFPSGITDTQYF; V gene: TRBV24-1; clone size: NA; D gene: TRBD2; J gene: TRBJ2-3
CDR3 DNA: TGTGCCAGCAGCCCGGGGACAGCCACCACTTTAATGAACACTGAAGCTTTCTTT; CDR3 protein: CASSPGTATTLMNTEAFF; V gene: TRBV5-4; clone size: once; D gene: TRBD1; J gene: TRBJ1-1
CDR3 DNA: TGTGCCAGCAGTCCCCCCCGAAGGGCAGAGGGTAATGAAAAACTGTTTTTT; CDR3 protein: CASSPPRRAEGNEKLFF; V gene: TRBV27; clone size: NA; D gene: NA; J gene: TRBJ1-4
CDR3 DNA: TGTGCCAGCACACCGGACAGGGACTATGGCTACACCTTC; CDR3 protein: CASTPDRDYGYTF; V gene: TRBV5-6; clone size: NA; D gene: TRBD1; J gene: TRBJ1-2
CDR3 DNA: TGTGCCAGCAGCTTCAGAGGACAGTACAATCAGCCCCAGCATTTT; CDR3 protein: CASSFRGQYNQPQHF; V gene: TRBV5-6; clone size: NA; D gene: NA; J gene: TRBJ1-5
CDR3 DNA: TGTGCCAGCAGCTTGGTGGGCGGGGATCAGCCCCAGCATTTT; CDR3 protein: CASSLVGGDQPQHF; V gene: TRBV5-6; clone size: NA; D gene: NA; J gene: TRBJ1-5
CDR3 DNA: TGTGCCAGCGGCTCACAGGGGCACACAGATACGCAGTATTTT; CDR3 protein: CASGSQGHTDTQYF; V gene: TRBV9; clone size: NA; D gene: TRBD1; J gene: TRBJ2-3
CDR3 DNA: TGTGCCAGCAGCCAAGTCCGGCGACTAGCGGGAGGAGATGAGCAGTTCTTC; CDR3 protein: CASSQVRRLAGGDEQFF; V gene: TRBV3-1/TRBV3-2; clone size: NA; D gene: TRBD2; J gene: TRBJ2-1
CDR3 DNA: TGTGCCAGCAGTGAAGCGCGTGATAGCGGGGGTACAGATACGCAGTATTTT; CDR3 protein: CASSEARDSGGTDTQYF; V gene: TRBV6-1; clone size: once; D gene: TRBD2; J gene: TRBJ2-3
CDR3 DNA: TGTGCCACCAGGGTCCTACCGAACACTGAAGCTTTCTTT; CDR3 protein: CATRVLPNTEAFF; V gene: TRBV15; clone size: NA; D gene: NA; J gene: TRBJ1-1
CDR3 DNA: TGCGCCAGCAGCGCTGAGCCAGGGTATTATGGCTACACCTTC; CDR3 protein: CASSAEPGYYGYTF; V gene: TRBV5-1; clone size: NA; D gene: NA; J gene: TRBJ1-2
CDR3 DNA: TGTGCCAGCAGCTCGGCGGGGCGGAACTATGGCTACACCTTC; CDR3 protein: CASSSAGRNYGYTF; V gene: TRBV9; clone size: few; D gene: NA; J gene: TRBJ1-2
CDR3 DNA: TGCGCCAGCAGCTTAGAGAATTCACCCCTCCACTTT; CDR3 protein: CASSLENSPLHF; V gene: TRBV5-1; clone size: NA; D gene: NA; J gene: TRBJ1-6
CDR3 DNA: TGCAGCGTTGTTCGGCTAGCTGAATTCACAGATACGCAGTATTTT; CDR3 protein: CSVVRLAEFTDTQYF; V gene: TRBV29-1; clone size: NA; D gene: NA; J gene: TRBJ2-3
CDR3 DNA: TGTGCCTTCGGGCGGGAAACTAAGGAGCAGTACTTC; CDR3 protein: CAFGRETKEQYF; V gene: TRBV30; clone size: NA; D gene: NA; J gene: TRBJ2-7
CDR3 DNA: TGTGCCAGCAGGAACAGTGCCCTCTCTAATGAAAAACTGTTTTTT; CDR3 protein: CASRNSALSNEKLFF; V gene: TRBV27; clone size: once; D gene: NA; J gene: TRBJ1-4
CDR3 DNA: TGCGCCAGCAGTGAGTCTAGGCCAGGGGCTAACACCGGGGAGCTGTTTTTT; CDR3 protein: CASSESRPGANTGELFF; V gene: TRBV10-1; clone size: NA; D gene: NA; J gene: TRBJ2-2
CDR3 DNA: TGTGCCAGCAGTGAATTAGGGGCCTACACTGAAGCTTTCTTT; CDR3 protein: CASSELGAYTEAFF; V gene: TRBV25-1; clone size: NA; D gene: NA; J gene: TRBJ1-1
CDR3 DNA: TGTGCCAGTAGTACAGGGGGCCTCGGGGCTTTCTTT; CDR3 protein: CASSTGGLGAFF; V gene: TRBV19; clone size: once; D gene: TRBD1; J gene: TRBJ1-1
CDR3 DNA: TGTGCCACCCGACAGGACCAAAGCTCCTATAATTCACCCCTCCACTTT; CDR3 protein: CATRQDQSSYNSPLHF; V gene: TRBV24-1; clone size: NA; D gene: NA; J gene: TRBJ1-6